Reported below is one T cell receptor beta chain. The data were obtained in a study of blood T cell repertoires in COVID-19. Study context: The United States, Italy and Spain were the sources of the acute and convalescent COVID-19 samples. The cDNA or gDNA used as material had been derived from T cells, B-cell-depleted T cells, or PBMCs.

CDR3 size: 13 residues. The V gene lost 5 bases and the J gene lost 5 bases, with 9 bases spanning the gap. In the authors' methods: The assay estimated nucleated cells by amplifying reference gene primers. Generated by immunoSEQ multiplex PCR, the TCRdb table keeps only in-frame clones and is missing some. That table is the source of V, J and clone size, and D and trimming were worked out from the DNA. The sample carries 90,000 to 120,000 clones, 80% to 90% recorded once. This sequence was found in a woman of 80 years or more with acute or convalescent COVID-19. Sequenced sample: peripheral blood. V and J are TRBV12-3 or TRBV12-4 and TRBJ1-4; no clear D gene. The CDR3 region is CASSVFRNEKLFF. CDR3 DNA sequence: TGTGCCAGCAGTGTCTTCAGAAATGAAAAACTGTTTTTT.